The 9 T cell receptor beta chains listed next were all sequenced from one sample in a study of cytomegalovirus exposure and HLA in healthy donors. The PCR contained 60 Vbeta and 13 Jbeta primers. Assay: immunoSEQ multiplex PCR; the TCRdb copy retains only in-frame clones and omits some. The sample shows over 150,000 clones, roughly 80% of them seen only once. Material: PBMCs. All receptors derive from a man aged 25-45 years in good health and CMV-seropositive.

The chain links TRBV5-1 to TRBJ2-7, with 9 bases identical to TRBD1. The CDR3 consists of 13 residues. CDR1 is SGHRS and CDR2 is YFSETQ in the germline V gene. The J segment lost 3 bases and the V segment lost 5 bases, leaving 3 bases of the junction unmatched. The DNA of the CDR3 is TGCGCCAGCAGAGAGACAGGGGGCTACGAGCAGTACTTC. Translated: CASRETGGYEQYF.

The chain joins TRBV7-2 to TRBJ2-7, with D possibly TRBD1 on 6 matching bases. This CDR3 is 15 amino acids long. Germline values: CDR1 SGHTA, CDR2 FQGNSA. Trimming cost V 5 bases and J 2 bases, with 16 bases left between them. CDR3: CASSRYRDLTYEQYF. CDR3 nucleotides: TGTGCCAGCAGCAGATACAGGGATCTAACCTACGAGCAGTACTTC.

This rearrangement joins TRBV30 to TRBJ1-1, with D tentatively TRBD1 (5 bases). V was shortened by 5 bases and J by 0 bases, with 10 bases between the two germline ends. The CDR3 extends over 13 amino acids. The germline gives CDR1 GTSNPN, CDR2 SVGIG (reference sequence). CDR3: CAWSGHLNTEAFF. CDR3 coding DNA: TGTGCCTGGTCCGGACACCTGAACACTGAAGCTTTCTTT.

The chain couples TRBV2 to TRBJ2-3, with 8 bases fitting TRBD1. The CDR3 runs to 16 residues. Germline CDR1 is SNHLY and CDR2 is FYNNEI. J gave up 5 bases and V 0 bases, and 7 bases lay outside the gene matches. CDR3 DNA sequence: TGTGCCAGCAGTGAAGCTTACCGGGACAGGCTAGATACGCAGTATTTT. This encodes CASSEAYRDRLDTQYF. Full variable domain (outside the CDR3, taken from reference TRBV2 and TRBJ2-3): EPEVTQTPSHQVTQMGQEVILRCVPISNHLYFYWYRQILGQKVEFLVSFYNNEISEKSEIFDDQFSVERPDGSNFTLKIRSTKLEDSAMYFCASSEAYRDRLDTQYFGPGTRLTVL.

The chain couples TRBV6-6 to TRBJ2-7; tentative D call: TRBD1 (5 bases). Germline V gene sequence: CDR1 MNHNY, CDR2 SVGAGI (reference sequence). The V and J ends lost 5 bases and 5 bases respectively, with 13 bases between them. The CDR3 has 13 amino acids. CDR3 bases: TGTGCCAGCAGTCTCAGGGTTTCCGACGAGCAGTACTTC. This codes for CASSLRVSDEQYF.

This sequence joins TRBV19 and TRBJ2-3; perhaps TRBD1 as D (6 bases). V lost 6 bases and J lost 4, with 14 bases in between. The CDR3 covers 14 residues. The germline V gene encodes CDR1 LNHDA and CDR2 SQIVND (reference sequence). CDR3 in amino acids: CASSPIDRPDTQYF. CDR3 bases: TGTGCCAGTAGCCCCATCGACAGGCCAGATACGCAGTATTTT.

Regarding this clone: The same CDR3 is also encoded by other DNA sequences in this sample. The CDR3 DNA follows: TGTGCCAGCTGGACGGGGGGCTATGGCTACACCTTC. This encodes CASWTGGYGYTF. V gene TRBV6-5 combines with J gene TRBJ1-2, with a possible D match to TRBD1 (5 bases). Between the trimmed V and J ends, which lost 8 bases and 4 bases, there was a span of 11 bases. CDR1 is MNHEY and CDR2 is SVGAGI in the germline V gene. This CDR3 region has 12 residues.

The gene calls are TRBV10-3 and TRBJ2-3; 8 positions agree with TRBD2. CDR1 and CDR2 (germline): ENHRY, SYGVKD. V gave up 4 bases and J gave up 0 bases; unmatched junction bases: 6. The CDR3 is 16 residues long. Here the CDR3 reads CAISVKREGSTDTQYF. The CDR3 coding sequence is TGTGCCATCAGTGTAAAACGGGAGGGGAGCACAGATACGCAGTATTTT.

The V and J genes are TRBV6-5 and TRBJ2-7, with D possibly TRBD2 on 5 matching bases. This CDR3 contains 16 residues. CDR1 is MNHEY and CDR2 is SVGAGI in the germline V gene. The germline V and J ends were trimmed by 0 bases and 0 bases, with 12 bases remaining between them. CDR3 region: CASSYSSSGISYEQYF. The CDR3 bases are TGTGCCAGCAGTTACTCGTCGTCGGGGATCTCCTACGAGCAGTACTTC.